The entry below gives a single TCR beta chain sequence along with its context. These data are taken from a study of regulatory and conventional T cells in RAG deficiency. The germline CDR1 and CDR2 sequences are LNHNV and YYDKDF (reference sequence). The CDR3 length is 16 residues. V was pared by 1 base and J by 0 bases, with 7 bases between. Sequenced by immunoSEQ multiplex PCR; TCRdb stores in-frame clones only, minus some. The sample has roughly 20,000 clones, over 80% seen once. Blood CD4+ CD25-high CD127-low regulatory T cells supplied the genomic DNA template. The sample also formed part of further work on regulatory T cells. That report notes: The PCR used 52 TRBV and 13 TRBJ primers. In patients, unique TRB V-J pairs were restricted and V/J usage skewed, especially in Tregs.

Material for sequencing was Tregs sorted from blood. This chain links TRBV15 with TRBJ2-6, with D unresolved. The source is a human donor in good health. The CDR3 region is CATSRGRLSGANVLTF. CDR3 nucleotides: TGTGCCACCAGCAGAGGTCGCCTCTCTGGGGCCAACGTCCTGACTTTC.